This T cell receptor (beta chain) was obtained from a study of cytomegalovirus exposure and HLA in healthy donors. As for the study in general: Among roughly 180 million T cells, an earlier analysis found 120 million or so unique TCR beta sequences. The study, taken as a whole, reports: In an earlier analysis, productive rearrangement rates for most beta V segments clustered near 87% or 30%. A later analysis found common viral pathogens apparently linked to several of the most significant clusters.

As for this clone: Its antigen is still unknown.

The PCR was carried out with 60 Vbeta primers and 13 Jbeta primers. Only in-frame clones appear in the TCRdb table, and some are missing; sequencing was by immunoSEQ multiplex PCR. Here the sample spans about 210,000 clones, about four fifths being singletons. Sequenced: PBMCs. This clonotype originated in a man aged 25-45 years in good health and CMV-seronegative.

Here the CDR3 DNA reads TGTGCCAGTAGTCACGGGGCGGGGGGGCAAGAGACCCAGTACTTC. Encoded protein: CASSHGAGGQETQYF. The chain is built from TRBV19 and TRBJ2-5; 9 bases align to TRBD2. V shed 5 bases and J 2 bases; nucleotides not matched to a gene: 6. CDR3 length equals 15 residues. Germline V gene sequence: CDR1 LNHDA, CDR2 SQIVND (reference sequence).